The next 25 T cell receptor beta chains were all read from a single sample in a study of shared clonotypes between healthy human individuals. Only in-frame clones appear in the TCRdb table, and some are missing; sequencing was by immunoSEQ multiplex PCR. Of approximately 1,500,000 clones detected, roughly 96% appear once; the ten largest clones hold roughly 1.1%. Sequencing input: naive CD4+ T cells sorted from blood. Subset specified: CD45RA+ positively selected. The receptor set was obtained from a man under 40 in good health.

This chain connects TRBV18 to TRBJ2-7; TRBD2 matches at 8 bases. Trimming cost V 1 base and J 4 bases; bases outside gene matches: 12. CDR3 length: 17 amino acids. Germline V lookup: CDR1 KGHSH, CDR2 LQKENI. This CDR3 is CASSPLGRRGVRYEQYF. Written as DNA, the CDR3 is TGTGCCAGCTCACCACTTGGGAGGCGGGGGGTGAGATACGAGCAGTACTTC.

This CDR3 is CASSGGGTSNSKGYTF. Written as DNA, the CDR3 is TGTGCCAGCAGTGGGGGAGGGACATCCAACTCGAAAGGCTACACCTTC. The chain is built from TRBV2 and TRBJ1-2; tentatively, D is TRBD1 (6 bases). Germline V gene data show CDR1 as SNHLY and CDR2 as FYNNEI. The CDR3 sequence is 16 residues long. Trimming removed 4 bases from V and 8 bases from J, with 23 bases in between.

The V and J genes are TRBV5-6 and TRBJ2-7, with D tentatively TRBD2 (5 bases). CDR3 size: 13 residues. Trimming left V 1 base short and J 6 bases short, with 11 bases between. Germline V gives CDR1 SGHDT, CDR2 YYEEEE. CDR3 in amino acids: CASSLTGLVEQYF. The CDR3, as DNA: TGTGCCAGCAGCTTGACGGGGTTGGTCGAGCAGTACTTC.

The chain uses TRBV4-1 and TRBJ2-4; 7 positions agree with TRBD1. The CDR3 runs 18 residues. CDR1 and CDR2 from the germline V gene are MGHRA and YSYEKL. V gave up 3 bases and J gave up 0 bases; unmatched junction bases: 11. CDR3 sequence (DNA): TGCGCCAGCAGCCATATTATACAGGGGTCACTAGCCAAAAACATTCAGTACTTC. Its translation is CASSHIIQGSLAKNIQYF.

The chain uses TRBV6-5 and TRBJ2-1; 13 nucleotides match TRBD2. The ends lost 6 bases at V and 9 bases at J; junction bases unmatched: 8. The germline V gene encodes CDR1 MNHEY and CDR2 SVGAGI. The CDR3 runs to 15 residues. CDR3 nucleotides: TGTGCCAGCAGCTTACTAGCGGGAGGGCCTTTTGAGCAGTTCTTC. It is translated as CASSLLAGGPFEQFF.

The chain links TRBV6-5 to TRBJ2-1; 7 bases match TRBD1. The CDR3 runs to 15 residues. V shed 7 bases and J 5 bases; nucleotides not matched to a gene: 11. Germline V CDR1 and CDR2: MNHEY, SVGAGI. CDR3 in DNA: TGTGCCAGCACCAAAACAGGGGCGTTAAACAATGAGCAGTTCTTC. As protein: CASTKTGALNNEQFF.

The chain has TRBV11-2 and TRBJ2-3; 9 bases map to TRBD2. Looked up from germline, CDR1 is SGHAT and CDR2 is FQNNGV. This CDR3 region has 16 residues. The trim removed 5 bases at V and 0 bases at J, leaving 6 bases unmatched. CDR3 amino acids: CASSPRLAGSTDTQYF. The DNA of the CDR3 is TGTGCCAGCAGCCCCCGGCTAGCGGGGAGCACAGATACGCAGTATTTT.

The V gene is TRBV5-1, the J gene TRBJ1-1, with TRBD1 as a possible D gene (5 bases). Germline V lookup: CDR1 SGHRS, CDR2 YFSETQ. Trimming cost V 0 bases and J 6 bases, with 9 bases left between them. The CDR3 loop spans 13 amino acids. In DNA form, the CDR3 reads TGCGCCAGCAGCTTGGATAGGGGAGCTGAAGCTTTCTTT. The encoded protein is CASSLDRGAEAFF.

The chain joins TRBV18 to TRBJ2-2; D not resolved. The CDR3 extends over 16 amino acids. Trimming left V 1 base short and J 6 bases short, with 15 bases between. Germline loops: CDR1 KGHSH, CDR2 LQKENI. CDR3 sequence (DNA): TGTGCCAGCTCACCACAATGGTCCTCTGGCGCCGGGGAGCTGTTTTTT. It translates to CASSPQWSSGAGELFF.

The chain employs TRBV6-6 and TRBJ2-7; 8 bases are shared with TRBD1. V was pared by 5 bases and J by 3 bases, with 3 bases of the junction left unmatched. Germline lookup yields CDR1 MNHNY and CDR2 SVGAGI (reference sequence). The CDR3 totals 13 residues. CDR3 DNA: TGTGCCAGCAGTGGGGACAGGATCTACGAGCAGTACTTC. Translated: CASSGDRIYEQYF.

The rearrangement links TRBV7-6 to TRBJ2-1; 8 bases are shared with TRBD2. The CDR3 runs to 15 residues. With V trimmed by 2 bases and J by 4 bases, 4 bases remained unmatched. Germline CDR1 reads SGHVS; CDR2 reads FNYEAQ. In nucleotides, the CDR3 is TGTGCCAGCAGCTTAATGGTAGCGGGATACAATGAGCAGTTCTTC. Translation: CASSLMVAGYNEQFF.

The CDR3 DNA reads TGTGCCAGTAATCCTCGGGCTGATCAGCCCCAGCATTTT. Protein sequence: CASNPRADQPQHF. This chain links TRBV19 with TRBJ1-5, with D uncertain. V was clipped by 7 bases and J by 5 bases, with 12 bases between them. There are 13 residues in the CDR3. CDR1 and CDR2 (germline): LNHDA, SQIVND (reference sequence).

This clone is a singleton in its sample. The genes are TRBV6-1 and TRBJ1-4; the D is unclear. From germline, CDR1 is MNHNS and CDR2 SASEGT. The CDR3 has 14 amino acids. With 7 bases removed from V and 8 bases from J, the gap between germline ends came to 17 bases. The CDR3 DNA sequence: TGTGCCAGCAACCTGGCAGGCCCACGGGAAAAACTGTTTTTT. It codes for CASNLAGPREKLFF.

The chain joins TRBV5-4 to TRBJ2-7; the D gene is possibly TRBD1 (7 bases). CDR1 is SGHNT and CDR2 is YYREEE in the germline V gene (reference sequence). Trimming left V 0 bases short and J 2 bases short, with 12 bases between. CDR3 length equals 15 residues. This CDR3 is CASSLDQGGAYEQYF. CDR3 bases: TGTGCCAGCAGCTTGGATCAGGGGGGCGCCTACGAGCAGTACTTC.

Of note for this clone: At the DNA level, this CDR3 is encoded by other sequences in the same sample as well. This chain connects TRBV5-1 to TRBJ1-4, with D hard to call. V gave up 0 bases and J gave up 5 bases, with 5 bases separating them. The length of the CDR3 is 13 residues. From germline, CDR1 is SGHRS and CDR2 YFSETQ. CDR3 protein: CASSLAGNEKLFF. The CDR3 DNA is TGCGCCAGCAGCTTGGCCGGGAATGAAAAACTGTTTTTT.

This chain uses TRBV7-9 with TRBJ2-3; TRBD2 matches 12 bases. The CDR3 contains 17 residues. V shed 1 base, J shed 7 bases, and the junction held 9 bases outside the gene matches. Germline V gene sequence: CDR1 SEHNR, CDR2 FQNEAQ (reference sequence). The CDR3 DNA is TGTGCCAGCAGCTTAGTAGGTACTAGCGGGAGGCCGAATACGCAGTATTTT. Amino acid sequence: CASSLVGTSGRPNTQYF. The variable domain in full, with the rest retrieved from reference TRBV7-9 and TRBJ2-3, is DTGVSQNPRHKITKRGQNVTFRCDPISEHNRLYWYRQTLGQGPEFLTYFQNEAQLEKSRLLSDRFSAERPKGSFSTLEIQRTEQGDSAMYLCASSLVGTSGRPNTQYFGPGTRLTVL.

The CDR3, as DNA: TGTGCCAGCAGAACAGGGGGGGGGTCCTACGAGCAGTACTTC. Amino acid sequence: CASRTGGGSYEQYF. This chain links TRBV27 with TRBJ2-7; D possibly corresponds to TRBD1 (8 bases). The CDR3 runs 14 residues. Trimming took off 6 bases at V and 1 base at J, with 13 bases between the two ends. The germline gives CDR1 MNHEY, CDR2 SMNVEV (reference sequence).

The rearrangement joins TRBV28 to TRBJ2-4; a weak D match, TRBD2 (6 bases). The CDR3 totals 16 residues. Germline CDR1 reads MDHEN; CDR2 reads SYDVKM. V was cut by 6 bases and J by 0 bases, with 15 bases left in between. CDR3 region: CASRPGGAIAKNIQYF. As DNA, the CDR3 is TGTGCCAGCAGACCCGGGGGAGCTATAGCCAAAAACATTCAGTACTTC.

As DNA, the CDR3 is TGCGCCAGCAGTCACCCGACAGGGGGTAATGGCTACACCTTC. This encodes CASSHPTGGNGYTF. J is TRBJ1-2 and V is TRBV23-1; 9 nucleotides align to TRBD1. TRBV23-1 is an ORF for which the function is uncertain. The CDR3 length is 14 residues. The ends lost 3 bases at V and 6 bases at J; junction bases unmatched: 5.

Turning to this clone: A junction boundary mismatches the germline segment, possibly from a read error. Written as DNA, the CDR3 is TGTGCCAGCAGTTTATCGATAATTGGCCAAGTGGAATTCTTC. Encoded protein: CASSLSIIGQVEFF. This rearrangement joins TRBV27 to TRBJ2-7; D uncertain. Germline V gene data show CDR1 as MNHEY and CDR2 as SMNVEV (reference sequence). This CDR3 is built from 14 residues.

V gene TRBV7-6 combines with J gene TRBJ2-7; 9 bases fit TRBD1. CDR3 size: 14 residues. The V segment lost 5 bases and the J segment 5 bases; nucleotides outside the gene matches: 7. Per germline, CDR1 SGHVS and CDR2 FNYEAQ. CDR3 nucleotides: TGTGCCAGCAGCCCTACAGGGGGCCTAGACGAGCAGTACTTC. Translation: CASSPTGGLDEQYF.

This clone was seen only once. The J gene is TRBJ1-5, the V gene TRBV28, with TRBD1 matching over 7 bases. The CDR3 totals 16 residues. Germline loops: CDR1 MDHEN, CDR2 SYDVKM. Trimming removed 4 bases from V and 0 bases from J; junction bases left unmatched: 6. CDR3 nucleotide sequence: TGTGCCAGCAGTTACCTACAGGGGTATAGCAATCAGCCCCAGCATTTT. Amino acid sequence: CASSYLQGYSNQPQHF. The full variable domain, its missing parts supplied by reference TRBV28 and TRBJ1-5, is DVKVTQSSRYLVKRTGEKVFLECVQDMDHENMFWYRQDPGLGLRLIYFSYDVKMKEKGDIPEGYSVSREKKERFSLILESASTNQTSMYLCASSYLQGYSNQPQHFGDGTRLSIL.

The V call is TRBV10-2, the J call TRBJ2-2; 11 nucleotides line up with TRBD1. V lost 3 bases, J lost 0 bases, and 3 bases stayed unmatched. There are 17 residues in the CDR3. CDR1 and CDR2 (germline): WSHSY, SAAADI. For the CDR3, the DNA is TGCGCCAGCAGTGACTGGACAGGGGGCGCGAACACCGGGGAGCTGTTTTTT. The encoded protein is CASSDWTGGANTGELFF.

This chain uses TRBV13 with TRBJ2-7, with a weak D call TRBD2 (5 bases). This CDR3 is built from 15 residues. Trimming left V 5 bases short and J 0 bases short, with 14 bases between. Germline V gene lookup returns CDR1 PRHDT and CDR2 FYEKMQ (reference sequence). CDR3 sequence reads: CASSLDGLFSYEQYF. CDR3 nucleotides: TGTGCCAGCAGCCTCGACGGACTTTTCTCCTACGAGCAGTACTTC.

Concerning this clone itself: Other DNA variants within this sample encode the same CDR3. The CDR3 DNA follows: TGTGCCAGCAGCTTAGAGGGTGACGGAGGGGACTATGGCTACACCTTC. As protein: CASSLEGDGGDYGYTF. The chain uses TRBV7-9 and TRBJ1-2; D perhaps matches TRBD1 (5 bases). V was pared by 1 base and J by 3 bases, with 15 bases between. Germline values: CDR1 SEHNR, CDR2 FQNEAQ (reference sequence). The CDR3 is 16 residues long.